This T cell receptor beta chain was captured by sequencing in a study of regulatory T cells in long-lasting Graves disease. Whole-study results and caveats: Peripheral blood, not thyroid tissue, was the sole material studied.

Combining iRepertoire HTBI primers with Arm-PCR of CDR3 regions, the authors built TCR beta libraries. TCRdb reprocessed the multiplex PCR reads with MiXCR, giving one entry per CDR3 protein. The sample lists around 400,000 distinct CDR3 sequences, roughly a sixth occurring once. Notes on this clonotype: Antigen: not known.

The time point: newly diagnosed GD, antithyroid drugs for less than 3 months. TCR sequences were obtained from RNA taken from PBMCs. The TCR sequence derives from a female donor with Graves disease. The sequences come from peripheral blood mononuclear cells (PBMCs), collected at new diagnosis, from a patient treated with antithyroid drugs.

CDR3 region: CASSVGQGGMETQYF. For the CDR3, the DNA is TGCGCCAGCAGCGTAGGACAGGGGGGAATGGAGACCCAGTACTTC. V and J are TRBV5-1 and TRBJ2-5; 10 bases line up with TRBD1. CDR3 length: 15 residues. Trimming cost V 4 bases and J 5 bases; bases outside gene matches: 8. Germline values: CDR1 SGHRS, CDR2 YFSETQ.